Presented here are 12 T cell receptor beta chains from one specimen sequenced in a study of regulatory T cells in long-lasting Graves disease. Investigators prepared the TCR beta libraries by applying iRepertoire HTBI primers and Arm-PCR of CDR3 regions. One entry per CDR3 protein results from TCRdb running MiXCR on the multiplex PCR reads. The table shows roughly 560,000 distinct CDR3 sequences, with about 16% occurring only once. Time point given: newly diagnosed GD, antithyroid drugs for less than 3 months. PBMC RNA served as the TCR library source. The same data also went into a second study, on T cells in Graves' hyperthyroidism and ophthalmopathy.

Sequenced material: peripheral blood mononuclear cells (PBMCs), taken at new diagnosis, from a patient treated with antithyroid drugs. Source of these receptors: a middle-aged woman with Graves disease.

The chain joins TRBV19 to TRBJ1-6; a weak D match, TRBD1 (5 bases). In germline, CDR1 is LNHDA, CDR2 SQIVND (reference sequence). The CDR3 covers 16 residues. The V end lost 6 bases, the J end lost 14 bases, and 26 bases lay between the germline ends. This CDR3 reads CASSPPGTGLSFTLHF. The CDR3 DNA reads as TGTGCCAGTAGCCCCCCGGGTACAGGACTTTCATTCACCCTCCACTTT.

The V call is TRBV6-5, the J call TRBJ2-1; 9 bases are shared with TRBD2. CDR1 is MNHEY and CDR2 is SVGAGI in the germline V gene. After removal of 2 bases from V and 9 bases from J, the junction contained 11 bases not matched to a gene. This CDR3 comprises 16 residues. The CDR3 region has the DNA TGTGCCAGCAGTTACCCCAATGGCGGGGGGGCCGGTGAGCAGTTCTTC. It specifies CASSYPNGGGAGEQFF.

There are many counts of this clonotype. This rearrangement joins TRBV20-1 to TRBJ2-2; TRBD2 agrees at 7 bases. Unmatched junction bases numbered 4, after V lost 4 bases and J lost 5 bases. The length of the CDR3 is 13 residues. CDR1 and CDR2 from the germline V gene are DFQATT and SNEGSKA (reference sequence). The CDR3 reads CSAKGLQTGELFF. In nucleotides, the CDR3 is TGCAGTGCTAAGGGACTACAGACCGGGGAGCTGTTTTTT.

This clonotype was recorded at least ten times. This rearrangement joins TRBV18 to TRBJ1-1; no clear D gene. The CDR3 is 13 amino acids. The V and J ends lost 5 bases and 1 base respectively, with 8 bases between them. The germline V gene has CDR1 KGHSH and CDR2 LQKENI. The CDR3 reads CASSANTNTEAFF. CDR3 sequence (DNA): TGTGCCAGCTCAGCAAACACGAACACTGAAGCTTTCTTT.

Only a few counts were recorded for this clonotype. The chain combines TRBV6-1 with TRBJ1-2; a weak D match, TRBD1 (5 bases). Germline assignment: CDR1 MNHNS and CDR2 SASEGT. V shed 8 bases and J shed 8 bases, with 9 bases lying between them. The CDR3 length is 10 residues. In DNA, the CDR3 is TGTGCCAGCCGCAGGGACGGCTACACCTTC. Translation gives CASRRDGYTF.

This clonotype occurred many times. The rearrangement uses TRBV5-1 and TRBJ1-6; possibly TRBD1 for D (5 bases). The CDR3 covers 15 residues. The ends were cut back, 0 bases at V and 5 bases at J, with 9 bases in the middle. Germline assignment: CDR1 SGHRS and CDR2 YFSETQ. The CDR3 is CASSLEWGDNSPLHF. CDR3 DNA sequence: TGCGCCAGCAGCTTGGAATGGGGGGATAATTCACCCCTCCACTTT.

In its sample, this clonotype was seen a few times. This sequence joins TRBV5-1 and TRBJ2-2; D is possibly TRBD1 (5 bases). The ends were cut back, 5 bases at V and 0 bases at J, with 11 bases in the middle. This CDR3 has 15 residues. CDR1 is SGHRS and CDR2 is YFSETQ in the germline V gene. CDR3 loop: CASRPQVSNTGELFF. In DNA form, the CDR3 reads TGCGCCAGCAGGCCACAGGTGTCGAACACCGGGGAGCTGTTTTTT.

This clonotype appeared a few times. V and J are TRBV6-1 and TRBJ1-2; D gene ambiguous. Trimming left V 8 bases short and J 4 bases short, with 14 bases between. The CDR3 is 13 residues long. Germline values: CDR1 MNHNS, CDR2 SASEGT. The CDR3 is CASREGGLYGYTF. DNA for the CDR3: TGTGCCAGCCGAGAGGGCGGTCTCTATGGCTACACCTTC.

This clonotype was detected many times. The chain is built from TRBV2 and TRBJ1-2; D uncertain. The CDR3 consists of 13 residues. Germline V gene sequence: CDR1 SNHLY, CDR2 FYNNEI. V was trimmed by 6 bases and J by 4 bases, leaving 12 bases between them. The CDR3: CASSASGSYGYTF. The CDR3 DNA follows: TGTGCCAGCAGCGCCTCCGGGAGCTATGGCTACACCTTC.

The table lists this clonotype with a few counts. The genes are TRBV18 and TRBJ2-3; no clear D gene. CDR3 length: 16 amino acids. Trimming removed 1 base at V and 0 bases at J, with 11 bases between. Germline V gene sequence: CDR1 KGHSH, CDR2 LQKENI. For the CDR3, the DNA is TGTGCCAGCTCACCACGCAGAGGTTCTAGCACAGATACGCAGTATTTT. Protein sequence: CASSPRRGSSTDTQYF.

This clonotype was detected many times. The chain couples TRBV12-3 or TRBV12-4 to TRBJ1-1; TRBD1 matches at 7 bases. This CDR3 is built from 13 residues. The ends lost 6 bases at V and 3 bases at J; junction bases unmatched: 4. The CDR3 region has the DNA TGTGCCAGCAGGGGCGACAGGGACACTGAAGCTTTCTTT. Its protein is CASRGDRDTEAFF.

This clonotype was seen many times. The chain uses TRBV7-2 and TRBJ2-3, with D maybe TRBD2 (5 bases). This CDR3 is 12 amino acids long. Germline V CDR1 and CDR2: SGHTA, FQGNSA. The germline V and J ends were trimmed by 5 bases and 3 bases, with 6 bases remaining between them. CDR3 sequence reads: CASSRLTDTQYF. CDR3 coding DNA: TGTGCCAGCAGCAGACTAACAGATACGCAGTATTTT.